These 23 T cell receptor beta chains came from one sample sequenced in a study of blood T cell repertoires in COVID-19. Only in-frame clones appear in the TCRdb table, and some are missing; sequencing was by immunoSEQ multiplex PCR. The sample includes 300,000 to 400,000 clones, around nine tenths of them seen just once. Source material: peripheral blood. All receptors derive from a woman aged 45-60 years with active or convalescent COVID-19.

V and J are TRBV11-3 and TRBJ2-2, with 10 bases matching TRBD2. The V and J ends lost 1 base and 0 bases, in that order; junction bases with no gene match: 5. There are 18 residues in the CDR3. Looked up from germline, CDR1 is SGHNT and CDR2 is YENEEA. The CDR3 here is CASSLGITSGANTGELFF. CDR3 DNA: TGTGCCAGCAGCTTAGGAATCACTAGCGGGGCGAACACCGGGGAGCTGTTTTTT.

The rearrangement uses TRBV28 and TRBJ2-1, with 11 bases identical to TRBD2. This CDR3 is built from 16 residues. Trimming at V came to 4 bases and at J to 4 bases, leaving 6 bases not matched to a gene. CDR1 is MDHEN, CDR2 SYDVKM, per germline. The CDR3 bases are TGTGCCAGCAGTTCCCCGGCTAGCGGGGGGTACAATGAGCAGTTCTTC. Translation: CASSSPASGGYNEQFF.

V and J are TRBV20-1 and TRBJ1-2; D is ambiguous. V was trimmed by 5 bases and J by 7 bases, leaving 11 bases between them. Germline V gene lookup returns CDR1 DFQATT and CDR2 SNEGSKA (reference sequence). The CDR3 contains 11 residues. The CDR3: CSAAPSGGYTF. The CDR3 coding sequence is TGCAGTGCTGCTCCCAGCGGTGGCTACACCTTC.

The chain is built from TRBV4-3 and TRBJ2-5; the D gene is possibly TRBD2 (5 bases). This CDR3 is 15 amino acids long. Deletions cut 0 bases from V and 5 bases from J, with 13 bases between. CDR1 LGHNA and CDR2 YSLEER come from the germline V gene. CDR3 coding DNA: TGCGCCAGCAGCCAAGATCGAGGGCTGGGGGAGACCCAGTACTTC. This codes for CASSQDRGLGETQYF.

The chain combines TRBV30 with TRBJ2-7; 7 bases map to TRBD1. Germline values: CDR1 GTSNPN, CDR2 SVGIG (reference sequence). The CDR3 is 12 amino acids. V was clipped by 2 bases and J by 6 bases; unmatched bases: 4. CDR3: CAWSSRGLEQYF. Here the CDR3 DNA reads TGTGCCTGGAGTTCAAGGGGGCTCGAGCAGTACTTC.

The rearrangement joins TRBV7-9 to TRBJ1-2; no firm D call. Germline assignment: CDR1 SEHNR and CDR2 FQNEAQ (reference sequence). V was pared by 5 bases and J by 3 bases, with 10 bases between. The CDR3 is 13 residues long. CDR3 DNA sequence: TGTGCCAGCAGCAAACGGACTGACTATGGCTACACCTTC. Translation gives CASSKRTDYGYTF.

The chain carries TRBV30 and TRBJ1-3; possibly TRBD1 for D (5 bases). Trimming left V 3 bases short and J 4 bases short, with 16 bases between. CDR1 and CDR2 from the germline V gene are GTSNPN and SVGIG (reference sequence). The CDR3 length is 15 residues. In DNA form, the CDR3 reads TGTGCCTGGAGCCTATCCGGGACTGCAGGAAACACCATATATTTT. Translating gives CAWSLSGTAGNTIYF. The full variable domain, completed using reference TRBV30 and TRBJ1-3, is SQTIHQWPATLVQPVGSPLSLECTVEGTSNPNLYWYRQAAGRGLQLLFYSVGIGQISSEVPQNLSASRPQDRQFILSSKKLLLSDSGFYLCAWSLSGTAGNTIYFGEGSWLTVV.

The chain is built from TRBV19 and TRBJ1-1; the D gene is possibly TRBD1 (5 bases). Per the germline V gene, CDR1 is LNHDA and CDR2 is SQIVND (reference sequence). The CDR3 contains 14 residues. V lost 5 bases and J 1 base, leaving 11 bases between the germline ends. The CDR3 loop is CASSSGLQNTEAFF. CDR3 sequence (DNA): TGTGCCAGTAGTTCAGGGCTGCAGAACACTGAAGCTTTCTTT.

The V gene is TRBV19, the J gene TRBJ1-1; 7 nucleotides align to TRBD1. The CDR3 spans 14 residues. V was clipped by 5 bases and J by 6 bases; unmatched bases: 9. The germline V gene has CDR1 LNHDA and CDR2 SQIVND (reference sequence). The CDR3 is CASSGRQGRPEAFF. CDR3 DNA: TGTGCCAGTAGTGGTCGACAGGGACGGCCTGAAGCTTTCTTT.

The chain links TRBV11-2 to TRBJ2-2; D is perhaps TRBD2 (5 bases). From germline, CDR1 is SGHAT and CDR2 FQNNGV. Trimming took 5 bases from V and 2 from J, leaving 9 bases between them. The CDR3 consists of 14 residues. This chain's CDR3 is CASSRRGNTGELFF. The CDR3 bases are TGTGCCAGCAGCAGACGGGGAAACACCGGGGAGCTGTTTTTT. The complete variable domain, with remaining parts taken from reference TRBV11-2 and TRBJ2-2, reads EAGVAQSPRYKIIEKRQSVAFWCNPISGHATLYWYQQILGQGPKLLIQFQNNGVVDDSQLPKDRFSAERLKGVDSTLKIQPAKLEDSAVYLCASSRRGNTGELFFGEGSRLTVL.

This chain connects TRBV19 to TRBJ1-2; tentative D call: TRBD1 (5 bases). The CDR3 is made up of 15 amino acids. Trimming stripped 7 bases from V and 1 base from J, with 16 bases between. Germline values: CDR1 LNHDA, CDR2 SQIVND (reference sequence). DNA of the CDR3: TGTGCCAGTACCCGGGGGATACAGGATAACTATGGCTACACCTTC. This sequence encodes CASTRGIQDNYGYTF.

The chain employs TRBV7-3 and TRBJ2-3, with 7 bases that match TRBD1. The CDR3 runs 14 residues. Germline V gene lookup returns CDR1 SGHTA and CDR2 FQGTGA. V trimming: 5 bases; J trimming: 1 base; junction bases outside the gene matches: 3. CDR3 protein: CASSVTGGTDTQYF. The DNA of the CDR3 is TGTGCCAGCAGCGTTACAGGGGGCACAGATACGCAGTATTTT.

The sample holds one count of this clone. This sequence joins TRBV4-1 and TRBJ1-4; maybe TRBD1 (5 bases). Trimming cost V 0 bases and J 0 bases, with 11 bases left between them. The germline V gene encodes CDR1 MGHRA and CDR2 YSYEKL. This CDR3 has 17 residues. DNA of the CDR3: TGCGCCAGCAGCCAAGACCCGGGGGGGACAACTAATGAAAAACTGTTTTTT. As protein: CASSQDPGGTTNEKLFF.

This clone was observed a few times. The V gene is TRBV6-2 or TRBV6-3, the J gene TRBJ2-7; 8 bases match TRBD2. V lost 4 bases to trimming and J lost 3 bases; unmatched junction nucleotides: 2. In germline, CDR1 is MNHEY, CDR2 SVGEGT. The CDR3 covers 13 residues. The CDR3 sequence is CASSWTSLYEQYF. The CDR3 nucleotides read TGTGCCAGCAGTTGGACTAGCCTCTACGAGCAGTACTTC.

The CDR3 nucleotides read TGTGCCAGCAGCGGAACAGGGTATGAGCAGTTCTTC. Translated: CASSGTGYEQFF. The chain carries TRBV9 and TRBJ2-1; perhaps TRBD1 as D (6 bases). The V and J ends lost 3 bases and 8 bases respectively, with 9 bases between them. Germline assignment: CDR1 SGDLS and CDR2 YYNGEE. The CDR3 contains 12 residues.

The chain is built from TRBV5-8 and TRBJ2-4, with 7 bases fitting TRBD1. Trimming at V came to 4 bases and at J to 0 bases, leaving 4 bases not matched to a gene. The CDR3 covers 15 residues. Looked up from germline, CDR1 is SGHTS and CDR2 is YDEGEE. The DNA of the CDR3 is TGTGCCAGCAGCGGAACAGGGGTAGCCAAAAACATTCAGTACTTC. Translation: CASSGTGVAKNIQYF.

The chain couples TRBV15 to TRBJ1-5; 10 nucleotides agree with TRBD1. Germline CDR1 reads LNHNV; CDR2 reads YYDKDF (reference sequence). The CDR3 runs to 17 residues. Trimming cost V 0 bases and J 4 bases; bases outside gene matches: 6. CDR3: CATSRDPLGQGNQPQHF. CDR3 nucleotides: TGTGCCACCAGCAGAGATCCCCTGGGACAGGGGAATCAGCCCCAGCATTTT.

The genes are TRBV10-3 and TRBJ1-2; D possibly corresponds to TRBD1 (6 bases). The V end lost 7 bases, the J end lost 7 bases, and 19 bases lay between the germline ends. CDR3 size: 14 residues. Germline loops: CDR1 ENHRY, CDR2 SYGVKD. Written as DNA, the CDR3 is TGTGCCATCATGGGGGCCGGTAGGAACGCTGGCTACACCTTC. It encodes CAIMGAGRNAGYTF.

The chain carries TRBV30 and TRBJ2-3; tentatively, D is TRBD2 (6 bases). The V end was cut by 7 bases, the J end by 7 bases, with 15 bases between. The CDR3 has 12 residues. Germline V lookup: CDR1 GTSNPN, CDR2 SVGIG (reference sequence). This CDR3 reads CAYLGGWNTQYF. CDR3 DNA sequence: TGTGCCTACCTGGGGGGTTGGAATACGCAGTATTTT.

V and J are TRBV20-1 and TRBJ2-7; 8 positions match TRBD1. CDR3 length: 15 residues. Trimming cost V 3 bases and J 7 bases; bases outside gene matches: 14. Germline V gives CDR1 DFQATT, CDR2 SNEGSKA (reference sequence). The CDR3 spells CSASHGQGIPGEQYF. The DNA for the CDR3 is TGCAGTGCTAGTCATGGACAGGGAATTCCTGGGGAGCAGTACTTC.

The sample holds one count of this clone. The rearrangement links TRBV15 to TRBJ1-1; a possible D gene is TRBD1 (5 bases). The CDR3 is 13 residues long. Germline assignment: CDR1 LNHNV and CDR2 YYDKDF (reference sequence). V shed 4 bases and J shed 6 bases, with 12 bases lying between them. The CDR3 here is CATSIPMTAEAFF. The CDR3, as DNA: TGTGCCACCAGCATACCCATGACAGCTGAAGCTTTCTTT.

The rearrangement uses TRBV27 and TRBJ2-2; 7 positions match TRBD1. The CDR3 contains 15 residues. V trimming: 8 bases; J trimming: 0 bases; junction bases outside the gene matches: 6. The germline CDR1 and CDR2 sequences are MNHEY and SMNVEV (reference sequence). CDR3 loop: CASALGTANTGELFF. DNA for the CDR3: TGTGCCAGCGCCTTAGGGACAGCGAACACCGGGGAGCTGTTTTTT.

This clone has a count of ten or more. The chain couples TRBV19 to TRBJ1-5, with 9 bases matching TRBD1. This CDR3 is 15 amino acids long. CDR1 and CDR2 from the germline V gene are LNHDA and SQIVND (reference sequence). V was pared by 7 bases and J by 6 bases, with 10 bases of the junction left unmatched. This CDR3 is CASNPGTGLAQPQHF. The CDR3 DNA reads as TGTGCCAGTAATCCCGGGACAGGGTTGGCTCAGCCCCAGCATTTT.